This T cell receptor (beta chain) is drawn from a study of persistence of HIV-infected CD4 T cells. The libraries were made with immunoSEQ version 4 in survey mode. Genomic DNA was diluted to 10 ng/uL, up to roughly 1 ug per sample. The assay was immunoSEQ multiplex PCR, and TCRdb's table has in-frame clones only and misses some. In the table there are about 45,000 clones, around 90% of which are singletons. This nonspecific control used anti-CD3/anti-CD28 bead stimulation of CD4+ T cells. Sorting of responding CD4+ T cells relied on upregulated CD40 ligand together with CD69. Germline CDR1 is SGHTS and CDR2 is YDEGEE. Trimming cost V 3 bases and J 12 bases, with 21 bases left between them. CDR3 length: 14 amino acids. About this clone itself: What it binds is unknown.

Sample: CD4+ T cells sorted from PBMCs after roughly 19-hour stimulation, taken from a patient who received antiretroviral therapy. The sequence was obtained from an adult woman with HIV who was CMV-seropositive. This rearrangement joins TRBV5-8 to TRBJ1-1, with D possibly being TRBD1 (6 bases). CDR3 sequence reads: CASSSSMGYRVSFF. For the CDR3, the DNA is TGTGCCAGCAGCTCCTCAATGGGATACAGGGTCTCTTTCTTT.